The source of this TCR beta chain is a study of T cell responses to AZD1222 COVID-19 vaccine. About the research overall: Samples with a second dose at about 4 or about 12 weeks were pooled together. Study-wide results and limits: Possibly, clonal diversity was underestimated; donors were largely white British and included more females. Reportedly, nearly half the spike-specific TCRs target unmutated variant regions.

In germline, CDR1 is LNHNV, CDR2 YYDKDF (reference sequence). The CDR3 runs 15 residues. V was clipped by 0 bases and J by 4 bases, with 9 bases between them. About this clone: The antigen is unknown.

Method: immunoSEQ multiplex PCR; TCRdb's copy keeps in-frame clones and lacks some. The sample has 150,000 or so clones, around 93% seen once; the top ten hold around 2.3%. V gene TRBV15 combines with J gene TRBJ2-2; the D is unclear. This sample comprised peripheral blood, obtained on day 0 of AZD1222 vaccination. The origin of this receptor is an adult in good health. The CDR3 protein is CATSRDAGATGELFF. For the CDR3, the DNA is TGTGCCACCAGCAGAGATGCAGGTGCCACCGGGGAGCTGTTTTTT.